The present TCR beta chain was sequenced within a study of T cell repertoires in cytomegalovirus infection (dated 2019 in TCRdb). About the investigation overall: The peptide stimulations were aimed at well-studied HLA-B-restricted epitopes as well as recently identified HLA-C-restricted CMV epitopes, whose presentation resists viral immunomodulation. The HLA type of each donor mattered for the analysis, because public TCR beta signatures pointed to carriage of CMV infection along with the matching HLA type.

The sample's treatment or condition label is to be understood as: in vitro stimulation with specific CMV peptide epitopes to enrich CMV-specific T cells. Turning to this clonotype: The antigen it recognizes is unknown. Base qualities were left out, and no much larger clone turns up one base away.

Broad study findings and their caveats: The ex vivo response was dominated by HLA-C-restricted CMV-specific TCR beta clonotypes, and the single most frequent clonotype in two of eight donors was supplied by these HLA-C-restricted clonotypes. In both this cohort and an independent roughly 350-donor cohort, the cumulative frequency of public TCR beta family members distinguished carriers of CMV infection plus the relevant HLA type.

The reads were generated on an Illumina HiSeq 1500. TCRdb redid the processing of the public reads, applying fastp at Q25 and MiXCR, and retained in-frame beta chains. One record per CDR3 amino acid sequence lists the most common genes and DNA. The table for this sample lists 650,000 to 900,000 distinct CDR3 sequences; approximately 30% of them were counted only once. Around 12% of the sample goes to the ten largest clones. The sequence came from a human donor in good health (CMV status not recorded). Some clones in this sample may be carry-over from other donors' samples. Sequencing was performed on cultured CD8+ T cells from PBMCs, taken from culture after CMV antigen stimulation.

Here the CDR3 is given as CSARTRDSNEQFF. The DNA reads TGCAGTGCTAGAACCCGGGACAGCAATGAGCAGTTCTTC. Recombination joined TRBV20-1 with TRBJ2-1, with 7 bases in between that match TRBD1. From a lookup of the germline V gene (reference sequence), CDR1 and CDR2 are DFQATT and SNEGSKA. Trimming removed 2 bases from V and 6 bases from J; the gene matches leave 4 bases unexplained. The CDR3 holds 13 amino acids from the cysteine to the phenylalanine. Only the CDR3 DNA stays, 39 bases, in frame from base 1.